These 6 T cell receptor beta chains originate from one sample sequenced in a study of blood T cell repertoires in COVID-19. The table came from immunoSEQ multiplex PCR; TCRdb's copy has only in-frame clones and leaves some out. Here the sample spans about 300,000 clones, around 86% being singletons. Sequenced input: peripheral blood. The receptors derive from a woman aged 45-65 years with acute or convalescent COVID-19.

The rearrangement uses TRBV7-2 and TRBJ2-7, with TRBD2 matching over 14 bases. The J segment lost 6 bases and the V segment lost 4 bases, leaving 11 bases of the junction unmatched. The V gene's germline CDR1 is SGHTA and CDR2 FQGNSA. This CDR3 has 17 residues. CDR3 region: CASSSRTPGLAGVEQYF. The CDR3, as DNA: TGTGCCAGCAGCTCCCGAACGCCGGGACTAGCGGGAGTCGAGCAGTACTTC.

In DNA form, the CDR3 reads TGTGCCACCAGTGATTGGAGCATCAACACCGGGGAGCTGTTTTTT. Translating gives CATSDWSINTGELFF. This chain links TRBV24-1 with TRBJ2-2; D is unresolved. Germline V gives CDR1 KGHDR, CDR2 SFDVKD. The CDR3 is 15 residues long. V was shortened by 2 bases and J by 2 bases, with 8 bases between the two germline ends.

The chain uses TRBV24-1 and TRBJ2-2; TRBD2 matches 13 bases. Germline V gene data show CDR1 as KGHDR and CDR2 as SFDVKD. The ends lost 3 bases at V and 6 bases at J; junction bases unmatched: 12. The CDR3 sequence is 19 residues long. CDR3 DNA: TGTGCCACCAGTGATCTATCCGGGACTAGCGGGAAGGCTGCCGGGGAGCTGTTTTTT. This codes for CATSDLSGTSGKAAGELFF.

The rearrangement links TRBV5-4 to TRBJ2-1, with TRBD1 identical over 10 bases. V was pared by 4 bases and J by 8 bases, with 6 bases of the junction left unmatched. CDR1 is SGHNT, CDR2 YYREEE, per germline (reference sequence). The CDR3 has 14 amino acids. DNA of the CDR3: TGTGCCAGCAGCAACAAGACAGGGGGCGATGAGCAGTTCTTC. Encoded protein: CASSNKTGGDEQFF.

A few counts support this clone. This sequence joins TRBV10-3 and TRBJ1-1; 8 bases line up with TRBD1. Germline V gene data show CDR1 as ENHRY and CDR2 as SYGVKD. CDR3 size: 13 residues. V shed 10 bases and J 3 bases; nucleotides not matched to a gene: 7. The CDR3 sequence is CASRQGKDTEAFF. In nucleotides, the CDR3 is TGTGCCAGCAGACAGGGGAAGGACACTGAAGCTTTCTTT.

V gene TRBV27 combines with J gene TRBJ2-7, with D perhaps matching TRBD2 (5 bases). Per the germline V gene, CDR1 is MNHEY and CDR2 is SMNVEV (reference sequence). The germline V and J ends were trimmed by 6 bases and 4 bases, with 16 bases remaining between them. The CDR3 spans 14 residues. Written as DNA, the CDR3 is TGTGCCAGCAGCTTCCTAGGCGAGGGATACGAGCAGTACTTC. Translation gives CASSFLGEGYEQYF.